The 5 T cell receptor beta chains reported below all come from one sample, sequenced in a study of cytomegalovirus exposure and HLA in healthy donors. PCR employed 60 Vbeta and 13 Jbeta primers. TCRdb's table, derived via immunoSEQ multiplex PCR, lists solely in-frame clones and lacks some. The sample yields about 160,000 clones, roughly four fifths seen once. The sequenced sample was PBMCs. These receptors were taken from a man aged 50-59 years in good health and CMV-seropositive.

This clone was picked up a small number of times. The V and J genes are TRBV19 and TRBJ1-1; perhaps TRBD1 as D (6 bases). The CDR3 spans 14 residues. V was shortened by 7 bases and J by 1 base, with 13 bases between the two germline ends. From germline, CDR1 is LNHDA and CDR2 SQIVND (reference sequence). Written as DNA, the CDR3 is TGTGCCAGTAATACCAGGGGACGGAACACTGAAGCTTTCTTT. The encoded protein is CASNTRGRNTEAFF. Using reference TRBV19 and TRBJ1-1 for the parts outside the CDR3, the full variable domain is DGGITQSPKYLFRKEGQNVTLSCEQNLNHDAMYWYRQDPGQGLRLIYYSQIVNDFQKGDIAEGYSVSREKKESFPLTVTSAQKNPTAFYLCASNTRGRNTEAFFGQGTRLTVV.

Remarks on this clone: The same CDR3 can be traced to other DNA sequences in this sample. The V gene is TRBV19, the J gene TRBJ2-7; 7 bases match TRBD1. Germline V CDR1 and CDR2: LNHDA, SQIVND (reference sequence). The V gene end was trimmed by 7 bases and the J gene end by 1 base; junction bases not matched to a gene: 7. The CDR3 spans 14 residues. The CDR3 nucleotides are TGTGCCAGTAATCCAGGGGGACCTTCCTACGAGCAGTACTTC. Protein: CASNPGGPSYEQYF. Combining the CDR3 with reference TRBV19 and TRBJ2-7 gives the whole variable domain DGGITQSPKYLFRKEGQNVTLSCEQNLNHDAMYWYRQDPGQGLRLIYYSQIVNDFQKGDIAEGYSVSREKKESFPLTVTSAQKNPTAFYLCASNPGGPSYEQYFGPGTRLTVT.

This clone was picked up a small number of times. V is TRBV9 and J is TRBJ2-2; D not resolved. Germline values: CDR1 SGDLS, CDR2 YYNGEE. The CDR3 covers 15 residues. Trimming pared 4 bases from V and 1 base from J, leaving 11 bases between. CDR3 amino acids: CASSFSVVNTGELFF. CDR3 bases: TGTGCCAGCAGCTTCTCGGTCGTGAACACCGGGGAGCTGTTTTTT.

The chain recombines TRBV19 with TRBJ1-3; D is perhaps TRBD1 (6 bases). The CDR3 runs to 15 residues. V was cut by 7 bases and J by 0 bases, with 13 bases left in between. CDR1 and CDR2 (germline): LNHDA, SQIVND (reference sequence). The CDR3 nucleotides read TGTGCCAGTAACTGGGGACAACCCTCTGGAAACACCATATATTTT. This translates into CASNWGQPSGNTIYF.

This chain joins TRBV4-3 and TRBJ2-1; 11 bases are shared with TRBD2. V shed 2 bases and J 6 bases; nucleotides not matched to a gene: 9. The CDR3 is made up of 17 amino acids. From germline, CDR1 is LGHNA and CDR2 YSLEER. DNA for the CDR3: TGCGCCAGCAGCCAAACTAGCGGGAGTTACATTGGCAATGAGCAGTTCTTC. Translating it yields CASSQTSGSYIGNEQFF.